This is a list of T cell receptor beta chains from one sample in a study of T cell responses to AZD1222 COVID-19 vaccine. Generated by immunoSEQ multiplex PCR, the TCRdb table keeps only in-frame clones and is missing some. This repertoire shows more than 85,000 clones, about 90% found once; its top ten account for less than 9.5%. The material was peripheral blood, obtained on day 0 of AZD1222 vaccination. These receptors were collected from an adult in good health. CDR3s include the opening cysteine and the closing phenylalanine or tryptophan. The order of the fields is V gene, D gene, clone size, J gene, CDR3 protein, CDR3 DNA. D genes are given only for firm matches. The size field is filled for only some rows; it gives once, few, many or a size class.

TRBV25-1,TRBD2,once,TRBJ2-7,CASSAHGGDSYEQYF,TGTGCCAGCAGTGCTCATGGGGGGGATTCCTACGAGCAGTACTTC
TRBV4-3,.,.,TRBJ1-1,CASSQDTEGDWFAEAFF,TGCGCCAGCAGCCAAGATACTGAGGGCGATTGGTTTGCTGAAGCTTTCTTT
TRBV5-4,.,.,TRBJ1-1,CASSPYAVRARYTEAFF,TGTGCCAGCAGCCCGTACGCGGTTCGGGCGAGATACACTGAAGCTTTCTTT
TRBV19,.,.,TRBJ1-5,CASSIRVASGSNQPQHF,TGTGCCAGTAGTATCCGGGTGGCCTCAGGGAGCAATCAGCCCCAGCATTTT
TRBV29-1,TRBD1,.,TRBJ1-1,CSVDPRAGGITEAFF,TGCAGCGTTGACCCGAGGGCAGGGGGTATAACTGAAGCTTTCTTT
TRBV6-5,TRBD1,.,TRBJ1-2,CASSQRTGPGGYTF,TGTGCCAGCAGTCAACGGACAGGGCCAGGTGGCTACACCTTC
TRBV28,.,.,TRBJ2-7,CASSTIQQYF,TGTGCCAGCAGTACCATCCAGCAGTACTTC
TRBV9,.,.,TRBJ1-4,CASSVGGWRNEKLFF,TGTGCCAGCAGCGTAGGAGGATGGCGTAATGAAAAACTGTTTTTT
TRBV5-1,.,.,TRBJ1-1,CASSRQDSDTEAFF,TGCGCCAGCAGTAGACAGGACTCGGACACTGAAGCTTTCTTT
TRBV19,.,few,TRBJ1-1,CACLPPENTEAFF,TGTGCCTGCCTCCCCCCCGAGAACACTGAAGCTTTCTTT
TRBV7-7,.,.,TRBJ2-2,CASSLAPNTGELFF,TGTGCCAGCAGCTTAGCTCCGAACACCGGGGAGCTGTTTTTT
TRBV4-1,.,.,TRBJ1-2,CASSQVTGNYGYTF,TGCGCCAGCAGCCAAGTCACGGGGAACTATGGCTACACCTTC
TRBV30,.,.,TRBJ2-2,CAWSVSVNTGELFF,TGTGCCTGGAGTGTCTCTGTGAACACCGGGGAGCTGTTTTTT
TRBV7-9,TRBD1,.,TRBJ1-1,CASSSLWTGVFAFF,TGTGCCAGCAGCTCCCTTTGGACAGGGGTGTTTGCTTTCTTT
TRBV2,TRBD2,.,TRBJ2-3,CASSLAGGYTDTQYF,TGTGCCAGTAGCTTAGCGGGGGGGTACACAGATACGCAGTATTTT
TRBV9,.,.,TRBJ1-2,CASSVRTANYGYTF,TGTGCCAGCAGCGTACGGACGGCAAACTATGGCTACACCTTC
TRBV19,.,few,TRBJ1-5,CASSQGNQPQHF,TGTGCCAGTAGCCAGGGGAATCAGCCCCAGCATTTT
TRBV7-2,.,.,TRBJ2-3,CASSLERTDTQYF,TGTGCCAGCAGCTTAGAGCGGACAGATACGCAGTATTTT
TRBV7-9,.,.,TRBJ1-2,CASTGAITGYTF,TGTGCCAGCACAGGGGCGATTACTGGCTACACCTTC
TRBV5-1,.,.,TRBJ1-1,CASTPTVSGTEAFF,TGCGCCAGCACTCCGACAGTTTCGGGCACTGAAGCTTTCTTT
TRBV5-6,.,.,TRBJ2-1,CASSRLHLSVEQFF,TGTGCCAGCAGCCGCCTTCATCTTTCGGTAGAGCAGTTCTTC
TRBV7-2,.,.,TRBJ2-3,CASDRGQAADTQYF,TGTGCCAGCGATAGGGGCCAGGCGGCAGATACGCAGTATTTT
TRBV7-9,.,.,TRBJ2-7,CASSVNSPLGGRFTYEQYF,TGTGCCAGCAGCGTTAATTCCCCCCTAGGGGGGAGGTTTACCTACGAGCAGTACTTC
TRBV29-1,.,.,TRBJ2-2,CSVRRNSANTGELFF,TGCAGCGTTCGTCGGAATAGCGCGAACACCGGGGAGCTGTTTTTT
TRBV10-1,TRBD1,.,TRBJ1-1,CASSSDRGGTEAFF,TGCGCCAGCAGTTCAGACAGGGGTGGCACTGAAGCTTTCTTT
TRBV12-3/TRBV12-4,.,.,TRBJ1-2,CASSYYRDGYTF,TGTGCCAGCAGCTACTACCGTGATGGCTACACCTTC
TRBV6-2/TRBV6-3,.,.,TRBJ1-1,CASSLPGETEAFF,TGTGCCAGCAGTTTACCAGGGGAAACTGAAGCTTTCTTT
TRBV7-2,.,.,TRBJ1-2,CASSLTVIGYGYTF,TGTGCCAGCAGCTTGACAGTGATCGGCTATGGCTACACCTTC
TRBV3-1/TRBV3-2,.,.,TRBJ2-5,CASSQAGKGETQYF,TGTGCCAGCAGCCAAGCGGGAAAGGGAGAGACCCAGTACTTC
TRBV11-3,.,once,TRBJ1-1,CASSLLGKTEAFF,TGTGCCAGCAGCTTACTAGGGAAAACTGAAGCTTTCTTT
TRBV6-5,TRBD1,.,TRBJ1-4,CASSRGQEKLFF,TGTGCCAGCAGCAGGGGGCAAGAAAAACTGTTTTTT
TRBV2,.,few,TRBJ1-5,CASSDGAGSNQPQHF,TGTGCCAGCAGTGACGGGGCCGGCAGCAATCAGCCCCAGCATTTT
TRBV29-1,.,.,TRBJ2-1,CSVGGGAVEQFF,TGCAGCGTTGGAGGGGGGGCAGTTGAGCAGTTCTTC
TRBV3-1/TRBV3-2,.,.,TRBJ1-2,CASSQDGPGWYYGYTF,TGTGCCAGCAGCCAAGATGGCCCAGGGTGGTACTATGGCTACACCTTC
TRBV5-1,.,few,TRBJ1-3,CASSLGALGDGNTIYF,TGCGCCAGCAGTCTCGGTGCTCTGGGAGACGGAAACACCATATATTTT
TRBV28,.,.,TRBJ1-5,CASSPNQPQHF,TGTGCCAGCAGTCCTAATCAGCCCCAGCATTTT
TRBV28,.,.,TRBJ1-1,CASSFAGEGDTEAFF,TGTGCCAGCAGTTTTGCCGGGGAGGGAGACACTGAAGCTTTCTTT
TRBV21-1,.,.,TRBJ1-4,CASSPGEGWTNEKLFF,TGTGCCAGCAGCCCCGGGGAGGGCTGGACTAATGAAAAACTGTTTTTT
TRBV19,.,.,TRBJ1-2,CASSIDTGATYGYTF,TGTGCCAGTAGTATAGATACGGGGGCGACCTATGGCTACACCTTC
TRBV5-5,.,.,TRBJ1-2,CASSKDATTPVGYTF,TGTGCCAGCAGCAAGGACGCGACGACTCCGGTAGGCTACACCTTC
TRBV10-3,.,.,TRBJ1-2,CAIGSGGNNGYTF,TGTGCCATCGGGTCGGGAGGTAACAATGGCTACACCTTC
TRBV7-8,.,.,TRBJ1-2,CASSQRPSAGYGYTF,TGTGCCAGCAGCCAGAGGCCATCGGCGGGCTATGGCTACACCTTC
TRBV9,.,.,TRBJ1-5,CASSVSGQSNQPQHF,TGTGCCAGCAGCGTAAGCGGACAGAGCAATCAGCCCCAGCATTTT
TRBV3-1/TRBV3-2,TRBD1,.,TRBJ1-5,CASSRGQAAQPQHF,TGTGCCAGCAGCCGCGGACAGGCAGCTCAGCCCCAGCATTTT
TRBV5-4,TRBD2,.,TRBJ2-2,CASSPGTKETGELFF,TGTGCCAGCAGCCCCGGGACTAAAGAAACCGGGGAGCTGTTTTTT
TRBV20-1,.,few,TRBJ1-1,CSASVWNEAFF,TGCAGTGCTAGTGTGTGGAATGAAGCTTTCTTT
TRBV11-2,.,.,TRBJ1-1,CASSPRIGNTEAFF,TGTGCCAGCAGCCCACGGATCGGGAACACTGAAGCTTTCTTT